This T cell receptor beta chain appears in the sequencing data of a study of somatic mutations in cytotoxic T cells in rheumatoid arthritis (dated by TCRdb to between 2016 and 2019). Notes on the research overall: Before any treatment started and right after they were diagnosed, patients gave peripheral blood samples (roughly 32 ml EDTA). To characterize clonality, the study used TCRB deep sequencing while asking whether somatic mutations are carried by expanded CD8+ T-cell clones in newly diagnosed, untreated rheumatoid arthritis. TCRB deep sequencing was performed for roughly 66 rheumatoid arthritis patients and approximately 18 healthy controls. Patients and controls did not essentially differ in median age, which was nearly identical between the groups. Sorted V beta1+ cells also underwent TCRB sequencing, and some V beta antibody-stained T-cell populations were flow-sorted at nearly 100% purity on a FACSAria II or Sony SH800.

V loses 0 bases of germline sequence and J loses 4 bases, and the interval between the two ends is 4 bases. From the germline V gene (reference sequence), CDR1 is MNHEY and CDR2 is SMNVEV. The CDR3, from cysteine to phenylalanine, totals 12 residues. The sequence is cut down to CDR3 DNA, 36 bases in frame from base 1. Positive magnetic bead selection on an AutoMACS was used to isolate CD4+ and CD8+ cells, with flow cytometry used to check purity. Initial screening for clonal expansions relied on flow cytometry with a TCR V beta antibody panel, after which sorted CD8+ fractions underwent TCRB deep sequencing for characterization. Peripheral blood mononuclear cells were obtained using density gradient separation with Ficoll-Paque PLUS. Nucleospin Tissue or Tissue XS kits were used to extract DNA from CD4-enriched, CD8-enriched or PBMC samples, and a Qubit 2.0 fluorometer was used for quantification.

What the study reported, not specific to this receptor: The largest CD8+ clone made up more than 20% of CD8+ cells in about an eighth of the 65 patients, and blood and synovial fluid shared several identical CD8+ TCRB sequences. Healthy controls showed no age-related increase in CD8+ clonality, whereas patients did (Spearman r ≈ 0.49). No adjustment for multiple comparisons was made for the slight TRBV07 underrepresentation in patients. The antigen targets of the expanded CD8+ clones were unknown, and absence from virus-specific databases did not rule out viral specificity. CD8+ T-cell clonality in rheumatoid arthritis patients was not significantly different from that in age-matched healthy controls.

Genomic DNA underwent TCRB CDR3 sequencing using the immunoSEQ assay. The study's own analysis went as follows. Patient CD8+ clones larger than 1% were compared against published virus-specific TCRB sequences, and only a few matched. The analyses included only productive TCRB rearrangements. A clone was defined by a unique TCRB CDR3 sequence, and clonality was computed as a productive clonality index based on Shannon entropy. To calculate repertoire overlap between two samples, the template counts of each clone were considered relative to each sample's total templates. V-gene usage from TCRB sequencing and V-gene usage measured by flow cytometry were correlated (Spearman r of about 0.61). The table was pulled from immuneACCESS by TCRdb, which kept in-frame rearrangements only. Such tables lose some clones; where checked, under half of the loss comes from unresolved V genes, and the rest has no known cause. V and J calls plus clone size are reproduced from that table; the DNA served to infer D and trimming. Within this sample are roughly 10,000 clones, with about 79% of them counted one time only. The ten largest clones add up to roughly a third of the sample.

As to this clone: Its target antigen remains unknown. Per-base quality was not reported, and no clone a single base away is much larger than it.

The clonotype comes from an adult with rheumatoid arthritis. Recombination connected TRBV27 to TRBJ2-7, with the D gene uncertain. The sample taken for sequencing was CD8+ T cells sorted from blood. The DNA sequence follows: TGTGCCAGCAGTTTATCGGGGTACGAGCAGTACTTC. The resulting protein is CASSLSGYEQYF.